The 10 T cell receptor beta chains listed next were all sequenced from one sample in a study of T cells in Graves' hyperthyroidism and ophthalmopathy. It was RNA transcripts that yielded the amplified TCR beta CDR3 regions. A set of HTBI primers served as the primers for a first-round RT-PCR of the TCR CDR3. Using its own MiXCR run on the multiplex PCR reads, TCRdb lists one record per CDR3 protein. The sample contains some 200,000 distinct CDR3 sequences, less than 20% of which appear only once. Sequencing was performed on blood. The receptors derive from a woman aged 50 to 60 with Graves' hyperthyroidism.

V usage is TRBV9 and J usage is TRBJ2-5; TRBD1 might be the D (7 bases). In germline, CDR1 is SGDLS, CDR2 YYNGEE. V shed 0 bases and J shed 5 bases, with 14 bases lying between them. CDR3 length: 15 amino acids. CDR3 coding DNA: TGTGCCAGCAGCGTAGGAGGGGGCGCGGGGGAGACCCAGTACTTC. It is translated as CASSVGGGAGETQYF.

This clonotype was counted many times. This chain joins TRBV3-1 and TRBJ1-1; D is unclear. From germline, CDR1 is LGHDT and CDR2 YNNKEL (reference sequence). The CDR3 spans 14 residues. Trimming left V 1 base short and J 1 base short, with 7 bases between. CDR3 coding DNA: TGTGCCAGCAGCCAAGGAATGGCGAACACTGAAGCTTTCTTT. Translating gives CASSQGMANTEAFF.

Ten or more counts support this clonotype. The rearrangement links TRBV28 to TRBJ2-7; D is uncertain. Trimming pared 3 bases from V and 5 bases from J, leaving 11 bases between. This CDR3 region has 13 residues. Germline V gene data show CDR1 as MDHEN and CDR2 as SYDVKM. The CDR3 nucleotides read TGTGCCAGCAGTTTGGGGTCTGGGAACGAGCAGTACTTC. Amino acids: CASSLGSGNEQYF.

This clonotype was counted many times. The genes are TRBV28 and TRBJ1-1; D gene ambiguous. Germline V gene sequence: CDR1 MDHEN, CDR2 SYDVKM. This CDR3 has 16 amino acids. Trimming shortened V by 5 bases and J by 1 base, and 17 bases separated the two germline ends. The DNA for the CDR3 is TGTGCCAGCAGTGGGGTCAGAAAGCTCCGGAACACTGAAGCTTTCTTT. Its translation is CASSGVRKLRNTEAFF.

The chain has TRBV20-1 and TRBJ2-7; 8 bases align to TRBD1. There are 14 residues in the CDR3. V was pared by 5 bases and J by 4 bases, with 10 bases of the junction left unmatched. Germline V lookup: CDR1 DFQATT, CDR2 SNEGSKA (reference sequence). This chain's CDR3 is CSAPGTGVSYEQYF. The CDR3 DNA is TGCAGTGCTCCCGGGACAGGAGTATCTTACGAGCAGTACTTC.

The CDR3 loop is CASSEVKAVTGTLHF. CDR3 DNA sequence: TGTGCCAGCAGTGAAGTTAAAGCGGTGACAGGGACCCTCCACTTT. The chain links TRBV2 to TRBJ1-6, with 7 bases aligning to TRBD1. From germline, CDR1 is SNHLY and CDR2 FYNNEI. The CDR3 has 15 amino acids. V dropped 1 base and J dropped 14; count of bases not matched to a gene: 11.

The gene calls are TRBV27 and TRBJ2-3, with a weak D call TRBD2 (6 bases). This CDR3 comprises 15 residues. V was clipped by 9 bases and J by 4 bases, with 20 bases between them. Looked up from germline, CDR1 is MNHEY and CDR2 is SMNVEV (reference sequence). Here the CDR3 DNA reads TGTGCCAGACCGATGGAGCGGGTAGAACCAGATACGCAGTATTTT. Translated, it gives CARPMERVEPDTQYF.

This clonotype was seen many times. V and J are TRBV11-3 and TRBJ2-1; D is unresolved. Trimming cost V 6 bases and J 7 bases, with 19 bases left between them. Looked up from germline, CDR1 is SGHNT and CDR2 is YENEEA. This CDR3 is built from 15 residues. CDR3 bases: TGTGCCAGCAGTCGAGGTGGGTGGGATACGAATGAGCAGTTCTTC. The encoded protein is CASSRGGWDTNEQFF.

V is TRBV6-2 or TRBV6-3 and J is TRBJ2-7, with 8 bases lining up with TRBD2. The germline V gene has CDR1 MNHEY and CDR2 SVGEGT. The CDR3 runs 13 residues. Trimming cost V 7 bases and J 5 bases; bases outside gene matches: 7. The CDR3 DNA reads as TGTGCCAGCACCAGACTAGCGCTCGACGAGCAGTACTTC. Protein product: CASTRLALDEQYF.

This clonotype was counted between two and nine times. The chain links TRBV2 to TRBJ2-2; TRBD1 aligns across 7 bases. The CDR3 consists of 17 residues. Germline values: CDR1 SNHLY, CDR2 FYNNEI. V trimming: 1 base; J trimming: 1 base; junction bases outside the gene matches: 6. The CDR3: CASSEVGWTGNTGELFF. The CDR3 DNA reads as TGTGCCAGCAGTGAAGTGGGGTGGACAGGGAACACCGGGGAGCTGTTTTTT.